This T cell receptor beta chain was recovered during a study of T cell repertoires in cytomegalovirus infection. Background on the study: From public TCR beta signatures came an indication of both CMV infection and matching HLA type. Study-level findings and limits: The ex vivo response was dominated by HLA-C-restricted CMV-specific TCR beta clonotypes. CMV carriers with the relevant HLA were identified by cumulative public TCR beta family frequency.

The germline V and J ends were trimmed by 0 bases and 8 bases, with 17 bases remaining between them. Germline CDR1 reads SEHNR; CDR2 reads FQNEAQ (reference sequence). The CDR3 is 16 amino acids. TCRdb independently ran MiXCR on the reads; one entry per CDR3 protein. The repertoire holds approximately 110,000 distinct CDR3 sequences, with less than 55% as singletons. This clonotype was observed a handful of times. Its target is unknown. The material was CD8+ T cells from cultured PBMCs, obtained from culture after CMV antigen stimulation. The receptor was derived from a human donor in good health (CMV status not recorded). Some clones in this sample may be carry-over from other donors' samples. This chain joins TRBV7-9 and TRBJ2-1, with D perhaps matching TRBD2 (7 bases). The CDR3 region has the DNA TGTGCCAGCAGCTTAGCTCGGAGGGGGGGCCGCGATGAGCAGTTCTTC. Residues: CASSLARRGGRDEQFF.